This T cell receptor (beta chain) appears in the sequencing data of a study of CD8 T cells in Susac syndrome. This CDR3 has 14 residues. Trimming took 6 bases from V and 0 from J, leaving 12 bases between them. Germline loops: CDR1 MNHEY, CDR2 SVGAGI. A quantity of roughly 0.5 to 1 ug RNA underwent reverse transcription using random hexamers. Each CDR3 protein gets one entry after TCRdb re-called the immunoSEQ multiplex PCR reads with MiXCR. Among around 150,000 distinct CDR3 sequences listed, approximately 94% were seen once. TCR beta sequences were obtained from blood CD8+ and CD4+ T cells. In Susac syndrome patients, recently defined diagnostic criteria for definite or probable disease were met. Both CD4+ and CD8+ T cells were negatively isolated, and TEMRA cells underwent FACS enrichment.

The sample consisted of CD4+ T cells from PBMCs. This chain joins TRBV6-5 and TRBJ2-7; no clear D. The sequence was collected from a human donor with Susac syndrome. This CDR3 reads CASSPSEDSYEQYF. CDR3 in DNA: TGTGCCAGCAGCCCAAGTGAGGACTCCTACGAGCAGTACTTC.